The rows below give T cell receptor beta chains drawn from one sample of a study of cytomegalovirus exposure and HLA in healthy donors. Here immunoSEQ multiplex PCR was the method, and the copy in TCRdb shows in-frame clones only, minus some. The sample holds 200,000 or so clones, more than 80% seen once. Sequenced material: PBMCs. These receptors were taken from a man in his late teens or twenties in good health and CMV-seropositive. Each CDR3 is given with its conserved first and last residue. The D gene is left open where the match is weak. Clone size is stated in some rows and not others, as once, few, many or a class when expanded.

CDR3aa,CDR3nt,j_gene,abundance,len,d_gene,v_gene
CASSGTGEGVEQFF,TGTGCCAGCAGCGGGACAGGGGAGGGGGTTGAGCAGTTCTTC,TRBJ2-1,-,14,TRBD1,TRBV9
CASSLGAVVQYF,TGTGCCAGCAGCCTTGGTGCGGTGGTGCAGTACTTC,TRBJ2-7,-,12,-,TRBV11-2
CASSHRTWAGELFF,TGTGCCAGCAGTCACAGAACGTGGGCCGGGGAGCTGTTTTTT,TRBJ2-2,-,14,-,TRBV6-5
CASSWTGVNQPQHF,TGTGCCAGCAGCTGGACAGGGGTTAATCAGCCCCAGCATTTT,TRBJ1-5,once,14,TRBD1,TRBV28
CASSWGQGSNQPQHF,TGTGCCAGCAGTTGGGGACAGGGTAGCAATCAGCCCCAGCATTTT,TRBJ1-5,-,15,TRBD1,TRBV27
CASSLGGLDHEQFF,TGCGCCAGCAGCTTAGGGGGACTAGACCATGAGCAGTTCTTC,TRBJ2-1,-,14,TRBD2,TRBV5-1
CATRPGPGGTDTQYF,TGCGCCACCCGCCCTGGTCCAGGGGGCACAGATACGCAGTATTTT,TRBJ2-3,-,15,-,TRBV5-1
CASREGAKNIQYF,TGTGCCAGCAGGGAGGGGGCCAAAAACATTCAGTACTTC,TRBJ2-4,-,13,-,TRBV6-1
CASSEGTGGAYYGYTF,TGTGCCAGCAGTGAAGGGACAGGGGGCGCCTACTATGGCTACACCTTC,TRBJ1-2,-,16,TRBD1,TRBV6-1
CASSSTRGQNTEAFF,TGTGCCAGCAGTTCAACCCGCGGACAGAACACTGAAGCTTTCTTT,TRBJ1-1,-,15,-,TRBV6-6
CASSPPRGRTEAFF,TGTGCCAGCTCACCACCCCGAGGGAGAACTGAAGCTTTCTTT,TRBJ1-1,-,14,-,TRBV18
CASSQPGQGSYEQYF,TGTGCCAGCAGCCAGCCGGGACAGGGATCCTACGAGCAGTACTTC,TRBJ2-7,-,15,TRBD1,TRBV7-3
CASSASQSRYEQYF,TGTGCCAGCAGTGCTTCCCAAAGCCGCTACGAGCAGTACTTC,TRBJ2-7,-,14,-,TRBV2
CASSPKPSGAYNEQFF,TGTGCCAGCAGCCCCAAACCTAGCGGGGCTTACAATGAGCAGTTCTTC,TRBJ2-1,-,16,TRBD2,TRBV9
CASSVGREADTQYF,TGTGCCAGCAGCGTAGGGCGAGAGGCAGATACGCAGTATTTT,TRBJ2-3,-,14,-,TRBV9
CASSYSPASGTEAFF,TGTGCCAGCAGTTACTCTCCAGCTAGCGGCACTGAAGCTTTCTTT,TRBJ1-1,once,15,-,TRBV6-6
CASSPRPGYNNEQFF,TGTGCCAGCTCCCCTCGCCCGGGATACAACAATGAGCAGTTCTTC,TRBJ2-1,-,15,-,TRBV18
CATRTSGSYNEQFF,TGTGCCACCCGGACTAGCGGATCGTACAATGAGCAGTTCTTC,TRBJ2-1,-,14,TRBD2,TRBV27
CASSRTGGSSGYTF,TGTGCCAGCAGTCGGACAGGGGGATCGAGCGGCTACACCTTC,TRBJ1-2,-,14,TRBD1,TRBV28
CASSQDRGRGQNTEAFF,TGTGCCAGCAGCCAAGATCGGGGCAGGGGGCAAAACACTGAAGCTTTCTTT,TRBJ1-1,-,17,TRBD1,TRBV14
CASSVGPRITDTQYF,TGTGCCAGCAGCGTAGGACCCAGGATCACAGATACGCAGTATTTT,TRBJ2-3,-,15,-,TRBV9
CASREDQGAREKLFF,TGCGCCAGCAGGGAGGATCAGGGGGCACGTGAAAAACTGTTTTTT,TRBJ1-4,-,15,TRBD1,TRBV5-1
CASSQAGGYGYTF,TGTGCCAGCAGCCAAGCCGGGGGCTATGGCTACACCTTC,TRBJ1-2,-,13,-,TRBV14
CASSPRSGRARETQYF,TGTGCCAGCAGTCCCCGTAGCGGGAGGGCCCGTGAGACCCAGTACTTC,TRBJ2-5,once,16,TRBD2,TRBV27
CASSFRDSQHF,TGTGCCAGCAGTTTCCGGGACTCCCAGCATTTT,TRBJ1-5,once,11,-,TRBV6-1
CASSTLEGQGETQYF,TGTGCCAGCAGTACCTTAGAGGGACAGGGCGAGACCCAGTACTTC,TRBJ2-5,once,15,TRBD1,TRBV28
CASSKVITGFTGELFF,TGTGCCAGCAGCAAAGTTATAACAGGGTTTACCGGGGAGCTGTTTTTT,TRBJ2-2,-,16,-,TRBV4-2
CAISESGGEEKLFF,TGTGCCATCAGTGAATCAGGAGGGGAGGAAAAACTGTTTTTT,TRBJ1-4,-,14,-,TRBV10-3
CASSLGGTGEREQYF,TGTGCCAGCAGCTTAGGCGGGACAGGGGAGCGCGAGCAGTACTTC,TRBJ2-7,-,15,TRBD1,TRBV13
CASSDRGRLETQYF,TGCGCCAGCAGTGACAGGGGGCGTTTGGAGACCCAGTACTTC,TRBJ2-5,-,14,TRBD1,TRBV10-2
CASGRGDPNSNQPQHF,TGTGCCAGTGGCCGGGGGGACCCGAATAGCAATCAGCCCCAGCATTTT,TRBJ1-5,-,16,-,TRBV19
CASSGTLNTEAFF,TGTGCCAGCAGTGGGACACTGAACACTGAAGCTTTCTTT,TRBJ1-1,-,13,-,TRBV28
CASSALGLAWGTGELFF,TGTGCCAGCAGTGCCTTAGGACTAGCTTGGGGCACCGGGGAGCTGTTTTTT,TRBJ2-2,medium-sized,17,TRBD2,TRBV25-1
CASSYFLGDTQYF,TGTGCCAGCAGTTACTTTCTAGGAGATACGCAGTATTTT,TRBJ2-3,-,13,-,TRBV6-5
CASSGYPTSHHLPYEQYF,TGTGCCAGCAGTGGATACCCGACTAGCCATCACCTCCCCTACGAGCAGTACTTC,TRBJ2-7,-,18,TRBD2,TRBV6-1
CSVEVGTGTVGELFF,TGCAGCGTTGAAGTAGGGACAGGGACGGTGGGGGAGCTGTTTTTT,TRBJ2-2,-,15,TRBD1,TRBV29-1
CASSPSGREGEAFF,TGTGCCAGCTCACCCTCCGGTAGAGAGGGAGAAGCTTTCTTT,TRBJ1-1,-,14,-,TRBV18
CASSLGTGGTGELFF,TGCGCCAGCAGCTTGGGGACAGGGGGCACCGGGGAGCTGTTTTTT,TRBJ2-2,-,15,TRBD1,TRBV5-1
CASRCPQGQGAEQYF,TGTGCAAGTCGTTGTCCCCAAGGACAGGGTGCCGAGCAGTACTTC,TRBJ2-7,-,15,-,TRBV12-2
CASSLIGLPNYEQYF,TGTGCCAGCAGCCTCATAGGACTCCCAAATTACGAGCAGTACTTC,TRBJ2-7,-,15,-,TRBV9
CASSLATYAEQYF,TGTGCCAGCAGTTTAGCGACTTATGCCGAGCAGTACTTC,TRBJ2-7,-,13,-,TRBV27
CASSVDLRGDEQFF,TGTGCCAGCAGCGTAGATTTAAGGGGCGATGAGCAGTTCTTC,TRBJ2-1,-,14,-,TRBV9
CASSFGQREKLFF,TGTGCCAGCAGCTTTGGACAGCGCGAAAAACTGTTTTTT,TRBJ1-4,-,13,-,TRBV7-2
CASSALDEQFF,TGTGCCAGCAGCGCGTTGGATGAGCAGTTCTTC,TRBJ2-1,many,11,-,TRBV7-9
CAAGQATNEKLFF,TGTGCCGCGGGACAGGCAACTAATGAAAAACTGTTTTTT,TRBJ1-4,-,13,TRBD1,TRBV6-5
CSVGDYFSSGANVLTF,TGCAGCGTGGGGGACTACTTTAGCTCTGGGGCCAACGTCCTGACTTTC,TRBJ2-6,-,16,TRBD2,TRBV29-1
CASSLNVGDYQETQYF,TGTGCCAGCAGCTTAAACGTGGGAGACTACCAAGAGACCCAGTACTTC,TRBJ2-5,-,16,-,TRBV7-6
CASSQPGQGAAGELFF,TGCGCCAGCAGCCAACCGGGACAGGGGGCCGCCGGGGAGCTGTTTTTT,TRBJ2-2,-,16,TRBD1,TRBV4-1
CARETFNYGYTF,TGTGCCAGAGAGACATTCAACTATGGCTACACCTTC,TRBJ1-2,-,12,-,TRBV5-4
CASSQDSEQFF,TGCGCCAGCAGCCAAGATAGTGAGCAGTTCTTC,TRBJ2-1,-,11,-,TRBV4-3
CASRHRESYGYTF,TGTGCCAGCAGACACAGGGAATCCTATGGCTACACCTTC,TRBJ1-2,-,13,-,TRBV2
CASSPGQPYEQYF,TGTGCCAGCAGTCCGGGACAGCCCTACGAGCAGTACTTC,TRBJ2-7,-,13,TRBD1,TRBV6-5
CASSLKQNIQYF,TGTGCCAGCAGTTTAAAACAGAACATTCAGTACTTC,TRBJ2-4,-,12,-,TRBV28
CAWSATGGSGNTIYF,TGTGCCTGGAGTGCGACAGGGGGCTCTGGAAACACCATATATTTT,TRBJ1-3,-,15,TRBD1,TRBV30
CASSSGGRDTQYF,TGTGCCAGCAGTTCGGGTGGAAGGGATACGCAGTATTTT,TRBJ2-3,-,13,-,TRBV27
CASLTSGSTGELFF,TGTGCCAGCTTGACTAGCGGGAGCACCGGGGAGCTGTTTTTT,TRBJ2-2,-,14,TRBD2,TRBV28
CASSPNGAQPDTQYF,TGTGCCAGCAGCCCTAATGGGGCCCAGCCCGATACGCAGTATTTT,TRBJ2-3,-,15,-,TRBV27